Listed here is a single T cell receptor (beta chain). The PCR used 60 Vbeta and 13 Jbeta primers. This table comes from immunoSEQ multiplex PCR, and its TCRdb copy is limited to in-frame clones, with some not included. Of some 150,000 clones in the sample, 64% are singletons; the top ten hold 2.5% to 3.5%. This sample is part of a study of cytomegalovirus exposure and HLA in healthy donors. The clonotype originates from a woman in her twenties or thirties in good health and CMV-seropositive. The source material was PBMCs.

The CDR3: CASSYIFQGPLEAFF. CDR3 sequence (DNA): TGTGCCAGCAGTTATATATTCCAGGGGCCACTTGAAGCTTTCTTT. This sequence joins TRBV6-5 and TRBJ1-1; D is perhaps TRBD1 (6 bases). The CDR3 sequence is 15 residues long. Between the trimmed V and J ends, which lost 3 bases and 7 bases, there was a span of 18 bases. CDR1 is MNHEY and CDR2 is SVGAGI in the germline V gene.